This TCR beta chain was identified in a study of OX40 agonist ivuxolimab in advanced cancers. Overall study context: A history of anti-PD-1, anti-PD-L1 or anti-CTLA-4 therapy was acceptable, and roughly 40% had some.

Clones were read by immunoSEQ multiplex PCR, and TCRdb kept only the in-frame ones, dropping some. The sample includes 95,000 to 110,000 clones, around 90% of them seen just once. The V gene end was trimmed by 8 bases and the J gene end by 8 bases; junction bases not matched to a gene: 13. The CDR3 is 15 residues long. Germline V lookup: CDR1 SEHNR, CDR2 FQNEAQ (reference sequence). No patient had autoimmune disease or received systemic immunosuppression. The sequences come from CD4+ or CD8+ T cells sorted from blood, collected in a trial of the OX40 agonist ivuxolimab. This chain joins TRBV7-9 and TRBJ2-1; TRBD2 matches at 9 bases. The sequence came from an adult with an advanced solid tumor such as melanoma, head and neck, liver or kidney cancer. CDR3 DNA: TGTGCCAGCTTAGGTAGCGGGAGACTTGGCGATGAGCAGTTCTTC. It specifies CASLGSGRLGDEQFF.